These 23 T cell receptor beta chains came from one sample sequenced in a study of blood T cell repertoires in COVID-19. The protocol was immunoSEQ multiplex PCR, while the TCRdb copy is restricted to in-frame clones and leaves out a portion. The table records 120,000 or so clones, 80% to 90% of them present only once. Sequences were obtained from peripheral blood. These receptors came from a man between 65 and 85 years old with active or convalescent COVID-19.

This chain links TRBV28 with TRBJ1-4, with a weak D call TRBD1 (5 bases). Germline CDR1 reads MDHEN; CDR2 reads SYDVKM. V lost 7 bases and J 8 bases, leaving 14 bases between the germline ends. The CDR3 has 13 amino acids. CDR3 amino acids: CASTGGKREKLFF. DNA of the CDR3: TGTGCCAGCACTGGGGGGAAGCGGGAAAAACTGTTTTTT.

This clone turned up a few times. This chain uses TRBV6-4 with TRBJ2-1, with 8 positions matching TRBD2. The junction had 1 base not matched to a gene; V was cut back by 5 bases and J by 4 bases. The CDR3 consists of 13 residues. Germline V lookup: CDR1 MRHNA, CDR2 SNTAGT. CDR3: CASSSGSYNEQFF. CDR3 nucleotide sequence: TGTGCCAGCAGTAGCGGGAGTTACAATGAGCAGTTCTTC.

J is TRBJ1-3 and V is TRBV21-1; the table calls TRBD1, which could not be checked here. TRBV21-1 is listed as a pseudogene. The CDR3 totals 15 residues. In nucleotides, the CDR3 is TGTGCCAGCAGAGTACCAGGGATTCTTGGAAACACCATATATTTT. Translation gives CASRVPGILGNTIYF.

The V and J genes are TRBV6-5 and TRBJ1-2; 8 nucleotides agree with TRBD1. Germline V lookup: CDR1 MNHEY, CDR2 SVGAGI. V dropped 5 bases and J dropped 5; count of bases not matched to a gene: 7. The length of the CDR3 is 14 residues. CDR3 DNA: TGTGCCAGCAGTAGCAGGGGGCCAAGGTATGGCTACACCTTC. This codes for CASSSRGPRYGYTF.

The V call is TRBV18, the J call TRBJ2-1; D may be TRBD2 (6 bases). The V end lost 3 bases, the J end lost 4 bases, and 16 bases lay between the germline ends. CDR3 size: 16 residues. Germline CDR1 KGHSH, CDR2 LQKENI. The CDR3 DNA sequence: TGTGCCAGCTCACCTTCCCGCGGGACTGGGTACAATGAGCAGTTCTTC. It encodes CASSPSRGTGYNEQFF.

This clone was detected only once. The chain uses TRBV6-5 and TRBJ1-5, with 8 nucleotides matching TRBD1. J gave up 6 bases and V 10 bases, and 14 bases lay outside the gene matches. Per germline, CDR1 MNHEY and CDR2 SVGAGI. This CDR3 has 15 amino acids. This CDR3 is CATRGGQGAGQPQHF. Here the CDR3 DNA reads TGTGCCACAAGAGGGGGCCAGGGGGCGGGTCAGCCCCAGCATTTT.

The count of this clone is one. This rearrangement joins TRBV4-1 to TRBJ1-5; D is possibly TRBD1 (5 bases). This CDR3 contains 17 residues. V lost 0 bases, J lost 5 bases, and 17 bases lay in between. Germline V lookup: CDR1 MGHRA, CDR2 YSYEKL. CDR3 amino acids: CASSQDQSGQGHQPQHF. The CDR3 DNA is TGCGCCAGCAGCCAAGATCAAAGTGGGCAGGGTCATCAGCCCCAGCATTTT.

V is TRBV7-2 and J is TRBJ1-3; tentatively, D is TRBD1 (6 bases). The length of the CDR3 is 16 residues. The V gene's germline CDR1 is SGHTA and CDR2 FQGNSA. The V and J ends lost 1 base and 0 bases respectively, with 10 bases between them. As DNA, the CDR3 is TGTGCCAGCAGCTTAGATGGGACAAACTCTGGAAACACCATATATTTT. As protein: CASSLDGTNSGNTIYF.

Notes on this clone: One junction end disagrees with the germline gene, perhaps due to a read error. V gene TRBV7-7 combines with J gene TRBJ2-5, with 7 bases identical to TRBD1. The CDR3 spans 14 residues. From germline, CDR1 is SSHAT and CDR2 FNYEAQ (reference sequence). CDR3 sequence: CASSPGQIQETQYF. CDR3 bases: TGTGCTAGCAGCCCGGGACAGATACAAGAGACCCAGTACTTC.

V is TRBV6-5 and J is TRBJ1-5; tentative D call: TRBD1 (6 bases). This CDR3 spans 14 amino acids. V lost 4 bases and J 3 bases, leaving 10 bases between the germline ends. Germline values: CDR1 MNHEY, CDR2 SVGAGI. The CDR3 sequence: CASSSRGSNQPQHF. The CDR3 coding sequence is TGTGCCAGCAGTTCGAGGGGGTCCAATCAGCCCCAGCATTTT.

The chain couples TRBV12-3 or TRBV12-4 to TRBJ1-1, with TRBD1 matching over 9 bases. The V segment lost 7 bases and the J segment 4 bases; nucleotides outside the gene matches: 4. CDR3 length equals 13 residues. CDR3 loop: CASKPGQGTEAFF. CDR3 bases: TGTGCCAGCAAACCGGGACAGGGCACTGAAGCTTTCTTT.

This chain uses TRBV5-4 with TRBJ2-4; TRBD2 matches at 14 bases. This CDR3 spans 14 amino acids. The ends lost 2 bases at V and 13 bases at J; junction bases unmatched: 5. Germline V CDR1 and CDR2: SGHNT, YYREEE (reference sequence). The CDR3 is CASSLAGTSGSQYF. DNA for the CDR3: TGTGCCAGCAGCTTAGCCGGGACTAGCGGGAGCCAGTACTTC.

J is TRBJ2-1 and V is TRBV5-1, with TRBD2 matching over 11 bases. CDR1 and CDR2 (germline): SGHRS, YFSETQ. CDR3 length: 20 amino acids. Germline trimming cut 0 bases from V and 1 base from J; bases unmatched to any gene: 12. The CDR3 reads CASSLGLGASGRNSYNEQFF. The CDR3 DNA follows: TGCGCCAGCAGCTTGGGCTTGGGGGCTAGCGGGAGGAATTCCTACAATGAGCAGTTCTTC.

The V call is TRBV10-3, the J call TRBJ2-1; 12 bases align to TRBD2. The CDR3 contains 15 residues. Trimming removed 5 bases from V and 7 bases from J; junction bases left unmatched: 6. Germline assignment: CDR1 ENHRY and CDR2 SYGVKD. The CDR3 loop is CAISLTSGSSNEQFF. The DNA for the CDR3 is TGTGCCATCAGTCTGACTAGCGGGAGTTCAAATGAGCAGTTCTTC.

V and J are TRBV6-6 and TRBJ2-5; a possible D gene is TRBD2 (6 bases). The CDR3 covers 14 residues. From germline, CDR1 is MNHNY and CDR2 SVGAGI (reference sequence). The V and J ends lost 2 bases and 0 bases respectively, with 7 bases between them. CDR3 sequence (DNA): TGTGCCAGCAGTTACGGAGGGGACCAAGAGACCCAGTACTTC. Its translation is CASSYGGDQETQYF.

The chain links TRBV18 to TRBJ2-3, with D hard to call. V lost 4 bases and J 2 bases, leaving 10 bases between the germline ends. CDR1 is KGHSH, CDR2 LQKENI, per germline. The CDR3 covers 14 residues. Here the CDR3 reads CASSRTENTDTQYF. Written as DNA, the CDR3 is TGTGCCAGCTCACGTACAGAGAACACAGATACGCAGTATTTT.

This rearrangement joins TRBV11-3 to TRBJ2-1, with 8 bases lining up with TRBD1. J was trimmed by 7 bases and V by 1 base; bases with no gene match: 3. Germline CDR1 is SGHNT and CDR2 is YENEEA. This CDR3 has 14 amino acids. In DNA form, the CDR3 reads TGTGCCAGCAGCTTAGGGACAGGGCCTAATGAGCAGTTCTTC. This encodes CASSLGTGPNEQFF.

The chain links TRBV28 to TRBJ1-4, with 9 bases matching TRBD1. This CDR3 is 17 amino acids long. Per germline, CDR1 MDHEN and CDR2 SYDVKM. The V gene end was trimmed by 6 bases and the J gene end by 7 bases; junction bases not matched to a gene: 15. DNA for the CDR3: TGTGCCAGCAGCCCCAACACACGGGACAGGGAGGGTGAAAAACTGTTTTTT. Translation gives CASSPNTRDREGEKLFF.

As DNA, the CDR3 is TGTGCCAGCAGCGTAGGACAGGGCGGCGCAGATACGCAGTATTTT. Protein: CASSVGQGGADTQYF. The genes are TRBV9 and TRBJ2-3; 7 bases fit TRBD1. There are 15 residues in the CDR3. Looked up from germline, CDR1 is SGDLS and CDR2 is YYNGEE. V dropped 0 bases and J dropped 4; count of bases not matched to a gene: 5.

The chain combines TRBV9 with TRBJ2-3; 9 nucleotides agree with TRBD2. Losses at the gene ends were 1 base for V and 4 bases for J; bases not matched to a gene: 10. From germline, CDR1 is SGDLS and CDR2 YYNGEE. The CDR3 is 17 amino acids. The CDR3 protein is CASSVTGGRAGADTQYF. As DNA, the CDR3 is TGTGCCAGCAGCGTAACAGGCGGGAGGGCAGGGGCAGATACGCAGTATTTT.

The rearrangement uses TRBV21-1 and TRBJ2-7; TRBD2, the table's D call, lacks a check against the DNA. TRBV21-1 is a recognized pseudogene. This CDR3 contains 14 residues. The CDR3 protein is CASGIHGILYEQYF. The CDR3, as DNA: TGTGCCAGTGGAATACACGGGATCTTATACGAGCAGTACTTC.

This chain uses TRBV6-5 with TRBJ2-7; 9 bases line up with TRBD1. CDR3 size: 14 residues. With V trimmed by 2 bases and J by 7 bases, 6 bases remained unmatched. Germline V gene sequence: CDR1 MNHEY, CDR2 SVGAGI. The CDR3 DNA sequence: TGTGCCAGCAGTTACGGGGACAGGGAGGTAGAGCAGTACTTC. The encoded protein is CASSYGDREVEQYF.

J is TRBJ1-2 and V is TRBV28; D gene unclear. Germline CDR1 MDHEN, CDR2 SYDVKM. CDR3 length equals 13 residues. The V end was cut by 3 bases, the J end by 4 bases, with 9 bases between. The CDR3 loop is CASSFKQIYGYTF. As DNA, the CDR3 is TGTGCCAGCAGTTTTAAACAGATCTATGGCTACACCTTC.